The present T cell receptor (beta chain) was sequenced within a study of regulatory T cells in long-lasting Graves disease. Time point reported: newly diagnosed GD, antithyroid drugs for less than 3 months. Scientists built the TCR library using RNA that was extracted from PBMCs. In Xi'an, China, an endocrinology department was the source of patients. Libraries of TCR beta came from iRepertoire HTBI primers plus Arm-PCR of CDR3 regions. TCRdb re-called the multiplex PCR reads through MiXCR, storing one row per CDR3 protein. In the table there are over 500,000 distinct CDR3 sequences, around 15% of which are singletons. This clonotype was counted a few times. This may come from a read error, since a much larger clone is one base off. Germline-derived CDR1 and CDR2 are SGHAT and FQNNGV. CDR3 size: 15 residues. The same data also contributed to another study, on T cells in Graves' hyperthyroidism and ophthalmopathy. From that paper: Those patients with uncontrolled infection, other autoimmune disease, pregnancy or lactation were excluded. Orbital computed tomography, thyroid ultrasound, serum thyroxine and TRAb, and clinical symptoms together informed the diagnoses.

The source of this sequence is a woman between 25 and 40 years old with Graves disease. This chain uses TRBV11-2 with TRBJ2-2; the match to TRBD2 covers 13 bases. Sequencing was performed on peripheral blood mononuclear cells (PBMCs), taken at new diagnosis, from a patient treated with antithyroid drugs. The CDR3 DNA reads TGTGCCTGCAGCATACTAGCGGGAGGGGCCGGGGAGCTGTTTTTT. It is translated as CACSILAGGAGELFF.